Following are 22 T cell receptor beta chains from one sample sequenced in a study of blood T cell repertoires in COVID-19. Data came from immunoSEQ multiplex PCR; TCRdb stores just in-frame clones and leaves some out. Found here are around 120,000 clones, about 86% of them singletons; the top ten hold about 2.5%. Material for sequencing was PBMCs or T cells enriched from blood (not recorded which). These receptors all stem from a woman aged 50 to 60 who had recovered from COVID-19.

This chain links TRBV5-5 with TRBJ2-7; 8 nucleotides line up with TRBD1. Looked up from germline, CDR1 is SGHKS and CDR2 is YYEKEE (reference sequence). This CDR3 spans 15 amino acids. Losses at the gene ends were 4 bases for V and 3 bases for J; bases not matched to a gene: 9. This CDR3 is CASSAGQGVGYEQYF. CDR3 sequence (DNA): TGTGCCAGCAGCGCAGGACAGGGAGTGGGCTACGAGCAGTACTTC.

Only one count was recorded for this clone. The chain combines TRBV12-3 or TRBV12-4 with TRBJ1-1, with unresolved D. CDR3 size: 13 residues. V lost 5 bases, J lost 13 bases, and 20 bases lay in between. This CDR3 reads CASSTTDARGGFF. In nucleotides, the CDR3 is TGTGCCAGCAGTACAACGGACGCGCGGGGAGGTTTCTTT.

This chain connects TRBV29-1 to TRBJ2-7, with 10 bases aligning to TRBD1. Losses at the gene ends were 4 bases for V and 4 bases for J; bases not matched to a gene: 7. This CDR3 spans 14 amino acids. Germline V gene lookup returns CDR1 SQVTM and CDR2 ANQGSEA. The DNA of the CDR3 is TGCAGCGTTGGCACCGGGACAGGGGCGTACGAGCAGTACTTC. Amino acids: CSVGTGTGAYEQYF.

V and J are TRBV11-2 and TRBJ2-2; 12 bases agree with TRBD1. With V trimmed by 5 bases and J by 2 bases, 3 bases remained unmatched. The germline V gene encodes CDR1 SGHAT and CDR2 FQNNGV. This CDR3 is 16 amino acids long. CDR3 loop: CASSPGQGANTGELFF. CDR3 DNA sequence: TGTGCCAGCAGCCCGGGACAGGGGGCTAACACCGGGGAGCTGTTTTTT. Drawing the rest from reference TRBV11-2 and TRBJ2-2, the complete variable domain is EAGVAQSPRYKIIEKRQSVAFWCNPISGHATLYWYQQILGQGPKLLIQFQNNGVVDDSQLPKDRFSAERLKGVDSTLKIQPAKLEDSAVYLCASSPGQGANTGELFFGEGSRLTVL.

This rearrangement joins TRBV5-5 to TRBJ2-7, with D unresolved. The V gene lost 4 bases and the J gene lost 2 bases, with 16 bases spanning the gap. Per the germline V gene, CDR1 is SGHKS and CDR2 is YYEKEE (reference sequence). There are 15 residues in the CDR3. In DNA, the CDR3 is TGTGCCAGCAGCATGGACCTGGCCCCCACCTACGAGCAGTACTTC. Its protein product is CASSMDLAPTYEQYF.

V gene TRBV6-4 combines with J gene TRBJ1-2; the D gene is possibly TRBD1 (5 bases). From germline, CDR1 is MRHNA and CDR2 SNTAGT. V gave up 8 bases and J gave up 9 bases, with 22 bases separating them. The CDR3 consists of 14 residues. The CDR3 loop is CASPVKAGLWCYTF. The CDR3 DNA sequence: TGTGCCAGCCCCGTTAAGGCAGGGTTGTGGTGCTACACCTTC.

The chain employs TRBV6-1 and TRBJ1-5, with D uncertain. Per the germline V gene, CDR1 is MNHNS and CDR2 is SASEGT. The germline V and J ends were trimmed by 2 bases and 3 bases, with 14 bases remaining between them. The CDR3 covers 16 residues. The CDR3 reads CASSESPATPNQPQHF. CDR3 sequence (DNA): TGTGCCAGCAGTGAAAGTCCCGCGACACCCAATCAGCCCCAGCATTTT.

This chain links TRBV7-2 with TRBJ2-5, with D perhaps matching TRBD1 (7 bases). Germline V gene data show CDR1 as SGHTA and CDR2 as FQGNSA. The CDR3 has 16 amino acids. Deletions cut 4 bases from V and 2 bases from J, with 17 bases between. CDR3 sequence (DNA): TGTGCCAGCAGCTCCCAGGGGGGCTCGCTTCAAGAGACCCAGTACTTC. Amino acids: CASSSQGGSLQETQYF.

The rearrangement joins TRBV2 to TRBJ2-2; D is ambiguous. Germline V CDR1 and CDR2: SNHLY, FYNNEI. The CDR3 extends over 14 amino acids. Trimming removed 1 base at V and 4 bases at J, with 7 bases between. The CDR3 DNA sequence: TGTGCCAGCAGTGAAGGACACCCCACCGGGGAGCTGTTTTTT. This encodes CASSEGHPTGELFF.

Details on this clone: Other DNA sequences in the same sample also yield this CDR3. The rearrangement links TRBV7-3 to TRBJ1-6, with D maybe TRBD1 (5 bases). Germline lookup yields CDR1 SGHTA and CDR2 FQGTGA. The CDR3 sequence is 13 residues long. The ends were cut back, 4 bases at V and 9 bases at J, with 10 bases in the middle. The CDR3 DNA follows: TGTGCCAGCAGCTCTACCGGGGGTTCACCCCTCCACTTT. It specifies CASSSTGGSPLHF.

V is TRBV7-9 and J is TRBJ2-3; TRBD2 aligns across 10 bases. This CDR3 contains 16 residues. Germline CDR1 SEHNR, CDR2 FQNEAQ (reference sequence). The ends lost 3 bases at V and 0 bases at J; junction bases unmatched: 3. CDR3 loop: CASSFRAGGSTDTQYF. The CDR3 nucleotides are TGTGCCAGCAGCTTCCGAGCGGGGGGGAGCACAGATACGCAGTATTTT.

The chain couples TRBV5-3 to TRBJ2-3; D not certain. TRBV5-3 is known as an ORF, though its function is uncertain. The CDR3 is 15 residues long. Trimming pared 4 bases from V and 2 bases from J, leaving 14 bases between. This chain's CDR3 is CARSPTLRHTDTQYF. The CDR3 nucleotides read TGTGCCAGAAGCCCAACATTGAGGCACACAGATACGCAGTATTTT.

The rearrangement joins TRBV5-4 to TRBJ1-1; 7 bases are a match to TRBD1. The V segment lost 4 bases and the J segment 3 bases; nucleotides outside the gene matches: 9. The CDR3 loop spans 15 amino acids. CDR1 is SGHNT, CDR2 YYREEE, per germline (reference sequence). The CDR3 reads CASSPAATGHTEAFF. CDR3 nucleotide sequence: TGTGCCAGCAGCCCGGCGGCGACAGGGCACACTGAAGCTTTCTTT.

This clone showed up just once. The chain combines TRBV18 with TRBJ2-3, with 9 bases identical to TRBD2. V trimming: 3 bases; J trimming: 0 bases; junction bases outside the gene matches: 4. This CDR3 is built from 16 residues. Per germline, CDR1 KGHSH and CDR2 LQKENI. In DNA, the CDR3 is TGTGCCAGCTCACCTCTCCTAGCGGGGAGCACAGATACGCAGTATTTT. This gives the protein CASSPLLAGSTDTQYF.

The rearrangement joins TRBV27 to TRBJ2-7; 12 bases fit TRBD2. J gave up 2 bases and V 2 bases, and 4 bases lay outside the gene matches. CDR1 is MNHEY, CDR2 SMNVEV, per germline (reference sequence). The CDR3 length is 16 residues. The CDR3 coding sequence is TGTGCCAGCAGTTTACTAGCGGGGGGGCAGCCCTACGAGCAGTACTTC. It is translated as CASSLLAGGQPYEQYF.

This chain links TRBV7-3 with TRBJ2-1; 8 nucleotides match TRBD1. The CDR3 sequence is 15 residues long. Germline values: CDR1 SGHTA, CDR2 FQGTGA. With V trimmed by 5 bases and J by 8 bases, 11 bases remained unmatched. The CDR3 coding sequence is TGTGCCAGCAGCCTTTCCGGGACAGGCGGAGATGAGCAGTTCTTC. Its translation is CASSLSGTGGDEQFF. The entire variable domain, with the rest obtained from reference TRBV7-3 and TRBJ2-1, is as follows: GAGVSQTPSNKVTEKGKYVELRCDPISGHTALYWYRQSLGQGPEFLIYFQGTGAADDSGLPNDRFFAVRPEGSVSTLKIQRTERGDSAVYLCASSLSGTGGDEQFFGPGTRLTVL.

The chain uses TRBV10-3 and TRBJ2-7, with TRBD1 as a possible D gene (6 bases). Germline V gene sequence: CDR1 ENHRY, CDR2 SYGVKD. The CDR3 has 14 residues. Trimming took 7 bases from V and 6 from J, leaving 19 bases between them. In DNA, the CDR3 is TGTGCCATCACTCGGACAGCCTACCTACGCGAGCAGTACTTC. Translated, it gives CAITRTAYLREQYF.

J is TRBJ2-3 and V is TRBV5-4; 8 nucleotides align to TRBD1. J was trimmed by 3 bases and V by 0 bases; bases with no gene match: 6. There are 16 residues in the CDR3. CDR1 is SGHNT, CDR2 YYREEE, per germline (reference sequence). This CDR3 reads CASSLVTGQGTDTQYF. Here the CDR3 DNA reads TGTGCCAGCAGCTTGGTAACCGGACAGGGTACAGATACGCAGTATTTT.

This chain uses TRBV12-5 with TRBJ1-2; 9 bases are shared with TRBD1. This CDR3 spans 13 amino acids. V dropped 2 bases and J dropped 6; count of bases not matched to a gene: 1. CDR1 is LGHNT and CDR2 is FRNRAP in the germline V gene. CDR3 nucleotide sequence: TGTGCTAGTGGTTTGCGACAGGGGGATGGCTACACCTTC. It encodes CASGLRQGDGYTF.

The chain is built from TRBV10-3 and TRBJ1-6; weak D call: TRBD1 (6 bases). Trimming removed 6 bases from V and 14 bases from J, with 14 bases in between. The length of the CDR3 is 12 residues. Germline V gene lookup returns CDR1 ENHRY and CDR2 SYGVKD. The CDR3 DNA sequence: TGTGCCATCAGGGAACAGGGTGGGGCCCTCCACTTT. Amino acid sequence: CAIREQGGALHF.

This chain joins TRBV3-1 (or the pseudogene TRBV3-2) and TRBJ2-7, with D tentatively TRBD1 (6 bases). Trimming left V 1 base short and J 0 bases short, with 10 bases between. Germline loops: CDR1 LGHDT, CDR2 YNNKEL (reference sequence). The CDR3 is 15 residues long. CDR3: CASSQGQGISYEQYF. The CDR3 region has the DNA TGTGCCAGCAGCCAAGGTCAGGGGATCTCCTACGAGCAGTACTTC.

The rearrangement joins TRBV3-1 (or the pseudogene TRBV3-2) to TRBJ2-2, with D hard to call. Between the trimmed V and J ends, which lost 8 bases and 5 bases, there was a span of 6 bases. From germline, CDR1 is LGHDT and CDR2 YNNKEL (reference sequence). The CDR3 has 11 residues. The CDR3 DNA is TGTGCCAGCTCCCAAACCGGGGAGCTGTTTTTT. Encoded protein: CASSQTGELFF.